This T cell receptor beta chain was identified during a study of T cell responses to AZD1222 COVID-19 vaccine. The data were produced by immunoSEQ multiplex PCR, yet TCRdb's version contains in-frame clones alone and is incomplete. Here the sample spans 140,000 to 150,000 clones, more than 90% being singletons. The V end was cut by 3 bases, the J end by 3 bases, with 11 bases between. Germline CDR1 is ENHRY and CDR2 is SYGVKD. CDR3 length equals 15 residues. The chain links TRBV10-3 to TRBJ1-4; the D is unclear. The clonotype was recovered from an adult in good health. The sample here was peripheral blood, taken on day 0 of AZD1222 vaccination. The CDR3 DNA sequence: TGTGCCATCAGTGAATCGGGTCCAGCTAATGAAAAACTGTTTTTT. This gives the protein CAISESGPANEKLFF.